The 25 T cell receptor beta chains given below trace back to one sample, sequenced in a study of blood T cell repertoires in COVID-19. Clones were sequenced by immunoSEQ multiplex PCR, and TCRdb holds only the in-frame ones, with some missing. The sample lists roughly 200,000 clones, 80% to 90% occurring once. Material for sequencing was PBMCs or T cells enriched from blood (not recorded which). These receptors were collected from a woman aged 35 to 49 with acute COVID-19.

J is TRBJ2-7 and V is TRBV13, with TRBD2 matching 13 bases. The CDR3 covers 17 residues. Trimming removed 2 bases from V and 3 bases from J; junction bases left unmatched: 7. Per germline, CDR1 PRHDT and CDR2 FYEKMQ (reference sequence). CDR3 amino acids: CASSLFTSGRAVYEQYF. The CDR3 DNA sequence: TGTGCCAGCAGCTTATTCACTAGCGGGAGGGCCGTCTACGAGCAGTACTTC.

This chain links TRBV18 with TRBJ1-4, with 8 bases fitting TRBD1. This CDR3 region has 18 residues. Germline-derived CDR1 and CDR2 are KGHSH and LQKENI. With 3 bases clipped from V and 7 bases from J, the junction kept 16 bases outside the gene matches. Written as DNA, the CDR3 is TGTGCCAGCTCACCCGTAGACAGGGGTCGATCGTCTTTTGAAAAACTGTTTTTT. It codes for CASSPVDRGRSSFEKLFF.

This clone was observed once. This sequence joins TRBV19 and TRBJ2-1; D possibly corresponds to TRBD2 (5 bases). Trimming removed 7 bases from V and 0 bases from J, with 16 bases in between. The CDR3 extends over 16 amino acids. The V gene's germline CDR1 is LNHDA and CDR2 SQIVND (reference sequence). The CDR3 nucleotides read TGTGCCAGTAACCAATATCGGGGAGCCTCCTACAATGAGCAGTTCTTC. Translating gives CASNQYRGASYNEQFF.

The chain employs TRBV27 and TRBJ2-2; tentative D call: TRBD2 (6 bases). V gave up 3 bases and J gave up 6 bases, with 17 bases separating them. The CDR3 runs 16 residues. Germline CDR1 is MNHEY and CDR2 is SMNVEV (reference sequence). The chain's CDR3 is CASSFSGTPNAGELFF. CDR3 in DNA: TGTGCCAGCAGTTTCTCGGGGACTCCCAACGCCGGGGAGCTGTTTTTT.

The chain joins TRBV6-5 to TRBJ1-1; 9 bases align to TRBD1. The CDR3 runs 14 residues. With V trimmed by 10 bases and J by 1 base, 7 bases remained unmatched. Germline CDR1 MNHEY, CDR2 SVGAGI. The CDR3 loop is CATNRGRENTEAFF. CDR3 sequence (DNA): TGTGCCACAAACAGGGGGCGGGAGAACACTGAAGCTTTCTTT.

The CDR3 DNA follows: TGTGCCAGCAGCGTTGGGCACTTGTCCAACTATGGCTACACCTTC. Protein: CASSVGHLSNYGYTF. J is TRBJ1-2 and V is TRBV5-6; no definite D call. The CDR3 is 15 amino acids. The V gene's germline CDR1 is SGHDT and CDR2 YYEEEE. Trimming left V 4 bases short and J 2 bases short, with 15 bases between.

This clone was found many times. The rearrangement links TRBV19 to TRBJ2-6, with TRBD1 as a possible D gene (5 bases). Trimming took 3 bases from V and 0 from J, leaving 15 bases between them. CDR3 length: 18 residues. From germline, CDR1 is LNHDA and CDR2 SQIVND (reference sequence). The CDR3 loop reads CASSMVRQGTSGANVLTF. The CDR3 DNA reads as TGTGCCAGTAGTATGGTCCGGCAGGGCACCTCTGGGGCCAACGTCCTGACTTTC.

The V and J genes are TRBV6-4 and TRBJ1-2; unclear D gene. This CDR3 comprises 14 residues. Per the germline V gene, CDR1 is MRHNA and CDR2 is SNTAGT. The CDR3 here is CASFIWTDNYGYTF. DNA of the CDR3: TGTGCGAGCTTTATCTGGACTGATAACTATGGCTACACCTTC.

The chain carries TRBV3-1 (or the pseudogene TRBV3-2) and TRBJ1-1; a weak D match, TRBD1 (5 bases). Between the trimmed V and J ends, which lost 0 bases and 0 bases, there was a span of 14 bases. Germline assignment: CDR1 LGHDT and CDR2 YNNKEL (reference sequence). The CDR3 has 17 residues. The CDR3 is CASSQDLGAGLNTEAFF. CDR3 in DNA: TGTGCCAGCAGCCAAGATCTTGGGGCAGGGCTGAACACTGAAGCTTTCTTT.

The chain employs TRBV14 and TRBJ1-1; 7 bases map to TRBD1. CDR3 length: 14 residues. Germline V gene lookup returns CDR1 SGHDN and CDR2 FVKESK. Trimming cost V 3 bases and J 1 base; bases outside gene matches: 2. The CDR3 nucleotides read TGTGCCAGCAGCCAGGACAGGAGGAACACTGAAGCTTTCTTT. It specifies CASSQDRRNTEAFF.

The chain uses TRBV4-3 and TRBJ2-2; a weak D match, TRBD1 (6 bases). The V and J ends lost 0 bases and 2 bases respectively, with 13 bases between them. CDR3 length: 17 amino acids. Germline V CDR1 and CDR2: LGHNA, YSLEER. The CDR3 protein is CASSQDRGLGNTGELFF. CDR3 nucleotide sequence: TGCGCCAGCAGCCAAGACAGGGGCCTAGGAAACACCGGGGAGCTGTTTTTT.

This chain uses TRBV13 with TRBJ2-3, with 10 positions matching TRBD1. The trim removed 6 bases at V and 1 base at J, leaving 10 bases unmatched. Germline-derived CDR1 and CDR2 are PRHDT and FYEKMQ (reference sequence). The CDR3 is 17 amino acids. DNA of the CDR3: TGTGCCAGCAGTTCACTCCGAGGGACAGGGGGCACAGATACGCAGTATTTT. Encoded protein: CASSSLRGTGGTDTQYF.

The V call is TRBV18, the J call TRBJ2-1, with 12 bases identical to TRBD2. The CDR3 runs to 17 residues. Germline CDR1 KGHSH, CDR2 LQKENI. With V trimmed by 3 bases and J by 2 bases, 5 bases remained unmatched. The CDR3 coding sequence is TGTGCCAGCTCACCGTGGACTAGCGGGGATGCCTACAATGAGCAGTTCTTC. This encodes CASSPWTSGDAYNEQFF.

This clone occurred a few times. J is TRBJ2-1 and V is TRBV2, with TRBD2 identical over 8 bases. The V gene end was trimmed by 6 bases and the J gene end by 7 bases; junction bases not matched to a gene: 8. Per the germline V gene, CDR1 is SNHLY and CDR2 is FYNNEI. CDR3 size: 14 residues. The CDR3 loop reads CASRERETVNEQFF. CDR3 DNA sequence: TGTGCCAGCAGAGAGCGGGAGACGGTTAATGAGCAGTTCTTC.

V gene TRBV4-2 combines with J gene TRBJ2-4, with 13 bases that match TRBD2. This CDR3 region has 19 residues. Per the germline V gene, CDR1 is LGHNA and CDR2 is YNFKEQ. After removal of 4 bases from V and 1 base from J, the junction contained 10 bases not matched to a gene. CDR3 sequence: CASSLRTSGSGMAKNIQYF. DNA of the CDR3: TGTGCCAGCAGCCTTCGGACTAGCGGGAGTGGGATGGCCAAAAACATTCAGTACTTC.

In its sample, this clone was seen a few times. V is TRBV27 and J is TRBJ1-2; D uncertain. There are 12 residues in the CDR3. Germline CDR1 and CDR2: MNHEY and SMNVEV (reference sequence). The CDR3 is CAPRKLTYGYTF. The CDR3 DNA sequence: TGTGCTCCTAGGAAGCTAACCTATGGCTACACCTTC.

The rearrangement joins TRBV4-1 to TRBJ1-1, with 9 bases matching TRBD1. CDR1 is MGHRA and CDR2 is YSYEKL in the germline V gene. The V segment lost 2 bases and the J segment 0 bases; nucleotides outside the gene matches: 7. CDR3 length: 17 residues. In DNA, the CDR3 is TGCGCCAGCAGCCAACTGGACAGGGGTGGCTTGAACACTGAAGCTTTCTTT. This translates into CASSQLDRGGLNTEAFF.

The chain links TRBV3-1 (or the pseudogene TRBV3-2) to TRBJ1-2, with 7 positions matching TRBD1. Germline CDR1 reads LGHDT; CDR2 reads YNNKEL (reference sequence). Trimming took 4 bases from V and 3 from J; bases not matched to a gene: 5. The length of the CDR3 is 14 residues. The CDR3 DNA is TGTGCCAGCAGCCCAACTGGGACAGACTATGGCTACACCTTC. It codes for CASSPTGTDYGYTF.

V is TRBV2 and J is TRBJ2-7; TRBD1 matches 10 bases. V shed 3 bases, J shed 0 bases, and the junction held 8 bases outside the gene matches. The CDR3 contains 17 residues. Germline V lookup: CDR1 SNHLY, CDR2 FYNNEI. CDR3 sequence reads: CASSEGDRGKNSYEQYF. CDR3 bases: TGTGCCAGCAGTGAGGGGGACAGGGGTAAAAACTCCTACGAGCAGTACTTC.

The genes are TRBV19 and TRBJ1-1; TRBD1 matches 9 bases. V gave up 6 bases and J gave up 6 bases; unmatched junction bases: 11. CDR3 size: 15 residues. Germline CDR1 reads LNHDA; CDR2 reads SQIVND (reference sequence). CDR3 sequence reads: CASRDLTDRGAEAFF. As DNA, the CDR3 is TGTGCCAGTAGAGATTTAACGGACAGGGGCGCTGAAGCTTTCTTT.

The CDR3: CASSRAGWSNQPQHF. The CDR3 DNA reads TGTGCCAGCAGTCGTGCAGGGTGGAGCAATCAGCCCCAGCATTTT. This chain uses TRBV6-2 or TRBV6-3 with TRBJ1-5; D is possibly TRBD1 (5 bases). The V gene's germline CDR1 is MNHEY and CDR2 SVGEGT. The length of the CDR3 is 15 residues. Trimming left V 5 bases short and J 1 base short, with 12 bases between.

This chain connects TRBV6-5 to TRBJ2-7; TRBD2 agrees at 9 bases. V shed 4 bases, J shed 4 bases, and the junction held 5 bases outside the gene matches. This CDR3 is 14 amino acids long. Germline loops: CDR1 MNHEY, CDR2 SVGAGI. The CDR3 here is CASSWARGGYEQYF. CDR3 nucleotides: TGTGCCAGCAGTTGGGCGCGGGGGGGATACGAGCAGTACTTC.

This chain connects TRBV9 to TRBJ2-1; D gene uncertain. V gave up 0 bases and J gave up 3 bases, with 13 bases separating them. Germline V CDR1 and CDR2: SGDLS, YYNGEE. The CDR3 sequence is 16 residues long. This CDR3 is CASSVELDNRYNEQFF. The CDR3 nucleotides read TGTGCCAGCAGCGTAGAGTTAGACAACCGCTACAATGAGCAGTTCTTC.

The J gene is TRBJ2-3, the V gene TRBV7-9; D ambiguous. Germline lookup yields CDR1 SEHNR and CDR2 FQNEAQ (reference sequence). This CDR3 has 13 residues. Between the trimmed V and J ends, which lost 1 base and 4 bases, there was a span of 6 bases. The CDR3 DNA reads TGTGCCAGCAGCTTAGGTTCGGCAGATACGCAGTATTTT. This encodes CASSLGSADTQYF.

The chain has TRBV28 and TRBJ1-1; D gene unclear. From germline, CDR1 is MDHEN and CDR2 SYDVKM. The CDR3 covers 16 residues. Trimming removed 3 bases at V and 5 bases at J, with 19 bases between. CDR3 sequence reads: CASSFQTGRGLTEAFF. For the CDR3, the DNA is TGTGCCAGCAGTTTCCAGACCGGGCGGGGTTTGACTGAAGCTTTCTTT. The complete variable domain, with remaining parts taken from reference TRBV28 and TRBJ1-1, reads DVKVTQSSRYLVKRTGEKVFLECVQDMDHENMFWYRQDPGLGLRLIYFSYDVKMKEKGDIPEGYSVSREKKERFSLILESASTNQTSMYLCASSFQTGRGLTEAFFGQGTRLTVV.